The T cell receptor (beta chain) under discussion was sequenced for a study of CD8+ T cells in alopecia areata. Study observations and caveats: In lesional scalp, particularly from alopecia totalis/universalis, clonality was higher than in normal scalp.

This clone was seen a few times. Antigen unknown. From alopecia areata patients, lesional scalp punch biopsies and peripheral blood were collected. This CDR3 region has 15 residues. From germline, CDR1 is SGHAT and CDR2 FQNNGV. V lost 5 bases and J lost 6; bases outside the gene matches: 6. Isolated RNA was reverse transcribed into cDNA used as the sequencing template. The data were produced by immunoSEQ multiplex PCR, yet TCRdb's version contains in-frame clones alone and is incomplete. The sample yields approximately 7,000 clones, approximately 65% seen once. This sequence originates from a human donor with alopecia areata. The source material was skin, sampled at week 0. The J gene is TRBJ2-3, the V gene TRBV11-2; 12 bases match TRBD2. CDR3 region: CASSPTSGGSDTQYF. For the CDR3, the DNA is TGTGCCAGCAGCCCGACTAGCGGGGGATCGGATACGCAGTATTTT.